This entry lists 9 T cell receptor beta chains sequenced from one sample in a study of T-cell reconstitution after alpha-beta-depleted transplantation in children (dated by TCRdb to about 2016). Receptor libraries were prepared by PCR. The instrument was an Illumina HiSeq 2500. To normalize quantification of the TCRbeta repertoire, the TCR libraries were built with molecular barcoding that relied on unique molecular identifiers. TCRdb reprocessing: public reads trimmed at Q25 with fastp, clones called with MiXCR, in-frame beta chains kept. Each entry is one CDR3 protein sequence, shown with its most common DNA and genes. The sample includes around 340,000 distinct CDR3 sequences, with 13% observed a single time. Around 4.1% of the sample rests with the top ten. Sequenced material: PBMCs, taken from the stem cell graft. All receptors derive from a human donor who donated a stem cell graft to a child with Fanconi anemia.

The chain couples TRBV5-5 to TRBJ1-3, with D unresolved. Germline V CDR1 and CDR2: SGHKS, YYEKEE (reference sequence). Trimming shortened V by 2 bases and J by 5 bases, and 8 bases separated the two germline ends. This CDR3 contains 13 residues. DNA of the CDR3: TGTGCCAGCAGCTTTCAGGATAGAAACACCATATATTTT. It codes for CASSFQDRNTIYF.

This clonotype was counted ten times or more. The chain combines TRBV14 with TRBJ2-1; no definite D call. The CDR3 sequence is 15 residues long. Germline V gene data show CDR1 as SGHDN and CDR2 as FVKESK. The V end lost 0 bases, the J end lost 7 bases, and 13 bases lay between the germline ends. The CDR3 protein is CASSQDRSRLNEQFF. The CDR3 DNA reads as TGTGCCAGCAGCCAAGACAGGTCAAGACTTAATGAGCAGTTCTTC.

The chain joins TRBV7-8 to TRBJ2-3; 9 bases map to TRBD1. Germline CDR1 and CDR2: SGHVS and FQNEAQ. This CDR3 comprises 16 residues. The V gene end was trimmed by 2 bases and the J gene end by 6 bases; junction bases not matched to a gene: 9. The CDR3 here is CASSLSGTGISDTQYF. Here the CDR3 DNA reads TGTGCCAGCAGCTTAAGCGGGACAGGGATATCGGATACGCAGTATTTT. Full variable domain (outside the CDR3, taken from reference TRBV7-8 and TRBJ2-3): GAGVSQSPRYKVAKRGQDVALRCDPISGHVSLFWYQQALGQGPEFLTYFQNEAQLDKSGLPSDRFFAERPEGSVSTLKIQRTQQEDSAVYLCASSLSGTGISDTQYFGPGTRLTVL.

The V and J genes are TRBV14 and TRBJ2-1; D is ambiguous. V dropped 1 base and J dropped 12 bases, with 10 bases sitting between them. Germline loops: CDR1 SGHDN, CDR2 FVKESK. CDR3 length: 12 residues. The CDR3 spells CASSQGTGRQFF. The CDR3 coding sequence is TGTGCCAGCAGCCAAGGGACCGGCCGGCAGTTCTTC.

This chain connects TRBV6-1 to TRBJ2-2; TRBD1 matches at 10 bases. The CDR3 spans 14 residues. With V trimmed by 9 bases and J by 6 bases, 7 bases remained unmatched. Germline V gene sequence: CDR1 MNHNS, CDR2 SASEGT. CDR3 nucleotide sequence: TGTGCCAGTTACCGGGACAGGGGCTCCGGGGAGCTGTTTTTT. Encoded protein: CASYRDRGSGELFF.

This clonotype was seen only a few times. The V gene is TRBV12-3 or TRBV12-4, the J gene TRBJ1-2, with a weak D call TRBD1 (5 bases). Deletions cut 3 bases from V and 7 bases from J, with 12 bases between. This CDR3 is built from 13 residues. The CDR3 protein is CASSFSRGSGYTF. CDR3 coding DNA: TGTGCCAGCAGTTTTTCTAGGGGAAGTGGCTACACCTTC.

This clonotype occurred a few times. V is TRBV5-6 and J is TRBJ2-3, with D tentatively TRBD2 (6 bases). The germline CDR1 and CDR2 sequences are SGHDT and YYEEEE. Deletions cut 10 bases from V and 8 bases from J, with 23 bases between. The CDR3 covers 14 residues. The CDR3 reads CACARDGPTRTQYF. The CDR3 DNA reads TGTGCCTGCGCGCGGGACGGTCCCACACGTACGCAGTATTTT.

This clonotype was seen at least ten times. This CDR3 reads CASSPTTGEETQYF. CDR3 sequence (DNA): TGTGCCAGCAGTCCAACGACAGGGGAAGAGACCCAGTACTTC. V is TRBV12-3 or TRBV12-4 and J is TRBJ2-5, with 8 bases identical to TRBD1. The CDR3 extends over 14 amino acids. The junction had 5 bases not matched to a gene; V was cut back by 5 bases and J by 3 bases.

The chain recombines TRBV12-3 or TRBV12-4 with TRBJ1-5, with a possible D match to TRBD1 (6 bases). The CDR3 length is 14 residues. V was clipped by 6 bases and J by 1 base, with 10 bases between them. CDR3 bases: TGTGCCAGCAGGCAGGGGCCGAGCAATCAGCCCCAGCATTTT. Translating it yields CASRQGPSNQPQHF.